The present entry profiles one TCR beta chain with its context. What it binds is unknown. The record originates from a study of T cells in localized non-small cell lung cancer. Study outcomes and limitations: Prolonged overall survival went with higher T cell density in the blood. The study found T cell clonality highest in uninvolved adjacent lung, above tumor.

Measured with immunoSEQ multiplex PCR; TCRdb has only the in-frame clones, and not every one. The data show about 77,000 clones, more than 75% seen once. The material was peripheral blood, obtained before any cancer treatment. The sequence was obtained from a woman aged 35 to 70 with stage I squamous cell lung carcinoma.

The DNA of the CDR3 is TGTGCCAGCAGTTCGGGTACTCAGCCCCAGCATTTT. This sequence encodes CASSSGTQPQHF. The chain links TRBV27 to TRBJ1-5, with D unresolved. With 4 bases removed from V and 6 bases from J, the gap between germline ends came to 7 bases. Germline-derived CDR1 and CDR2 are MNHEY and SMNVEV (reference sequence). This CDR3 spans 12 amino acids.